These 25 T cell receptor beta chains share one sample of origin, sequenced in a study of Graves' ophthalmopathy and Graves' hyperthyroidism. TCR beta CDR3 amplification used RNA transcripts. HTBI-primed RT-PCR formed the first round, and a multiplex PCR formed the second. One entry per CDR3 protein results from TCRdb running MiXCR on the multiplex PCR reads. Of 200,000 to 250,000 distinct CDR3 sequences in the sample, around 50% were seen once. Sequenced: peripheral blood. These receptors came from an adult man with Graves' ophthalmopathy.

The chain links TRBV24-1 to TRBJ2-3, with 7 bases identical to TRBD1. The V and J ends lost 5 bases and 1 base, in that order; junction bases with no gene match: 8. CDR1 is KGHDR, CDR2 SFDVKD, per germline. This CDR3 has 16 amino acids. CDR3 nucleotides: TGTGCCACCAGTGGGCAGGGGGTGGACGGCACAGATACGCAGTATTTT. It encodes CATSGQGVDGTDTQYF.

About this clonotype: It may be a read error: a sequence one base away is much more abundant. This rearrangement joins TRBV10-1 to TRBJ2-5; 9 nucleotides agree with TRBD1. Looked up from germline, CDR1 is WNHNN and CDR2 is SYGVQD (reference sequence). The CDR3 totals 16 residues. CDR3 nucleotide sequence: TGCGCCAGCAGTGAGGATGGGACAGGGTACCAAGAGACCCAGCACTTC. Its protein product is CASSEDGTGYQETQHF.

The genes are TRBV12-3 or TRBV12-4 and TRBJ1-3; no clear D. The CDR3 covers 14 residues. The V gene lost 8 bases and the J gene lost 0 bases, with 11 bases spanning the gap. The CDR3 protein is CASGGRTSGNTIYF. The CDR3 region has the DNA TGTGCCAGCGGTGGACGGACCTCTGGAAACACCATATATTTT.

J is TRBJ2-7 and V is TRBV29-1, with 13 positions matching TRBD2. V lost 4 bases and J lost 0; bases outside the gene matches: 3. The CDR3 consists of 15 residues. Germline lookup yields CDR1 SQVTM and CDR2 ANQGSEA. CDR3: CSVGGTSGTSYEQYF. For the CDR3, the DNA is TGCAGCGTTGGCGGGACTAGCGGGACCTCCTACGAGCAGTACTTC.

This clonotype was seen a few times. The genes are TRBV29-1 and TRBJ2-5, with D possibly being TRBD2 (6 bases). Germline V gene sequence: CDR1 SQVTM, CDR2 ANQGSEA. Deletions cut 8 bases from V and 5 bases from J, with 24 bases between. CDR3 length: 15 residues. The CDR3 DNA reads TGCAGCAGTTCCCCGGGAGCAGGGCCCCGGGAGACCCAGTACTTC. This sequence encodes CSSSPGAGPRETQYF.

The rearrangement uses TRBV29-1 and TRBJ2-7; 8 bases align to TRBD1. This CDR3 spans 14 amino acids. CDR1 and CDR2 (germline): SQVTM, ANQGSEA. With V trimmed by 6 bases and J by 0 bases, 7 bases remained unmatched. CDR3 nucleotide sequence: TGCAGCGTGGATCGGACAGGGTCCTCCTACGAGCAGTACTTC. It is translated as CSVDRTGSSYEQYF.

This clonotype was found a few times. V is TRBV25-1 and J is TRBJ2-7; weak D call: TRBD1 (6 bases). The CDR3 totals 13 residues. CDR1 and CDR2 from the germline V gene are MGHDK and SYGVNS. The germline V and J ends were trimmed by 4 bases and 2 bases, with 9 bases remaining between them. The CDR3 nucleotides read TGTGCCAGCAGTGCGCAGGGGACCTACGAGCAGTACTTC. This encodes CASSAQGTYEQYF.

This clonotype was found many times. This rearrangement joins TRBV19 to TRBJ1-5; no firm D call. The germline V and J ends were trimmed by 5 bases and 0 bases, with 11 bases remaining between them. The CDR3 loop spans 15 amino acids. The germline V gene has CDR1 LNHDA and CDR2 SQIVND (reference sequence). This chain's CDR3 is CASSPAGSSNQPQHF. The CDR3 DNA is TGTGCCAGTAGTCCTGCCGGGAGTAGCAATCAGCCCCAGCATTTT.

The chain has TRBV5-1 and TRBJ1-6; no firm D call. CDR1 is SGHRS and CDR2 is YFSETQ in the germline V gene. The CDR3 sequence is 16 residues long. The ends were cut back, 1 base at V and 5 bases at J, with 13 bases in the middle. CDR3 amino acids: CASSLSSIGNNSPLHF. CDR3 nucleotides: TGCGCCAGCAGCTTGAGCAGCATTGGAAATAATTCACCCCTCCACTTT.

The chain uses TRBV10-3 and TRBJ1-4, with a weak D call TRBD1 (6 bases). Deletions cut 10 bases from V and 5 bases from J, with 26 bases between. The CDR3 has 17 amino acids. Germline V gene data show CDR1 as ENHRY and CDR2 as SYGVKD. DNA of the CDR3: TGTGCCAGCAGCCAAGACACGGACAGCCTTCCGAATGAAAAACTGTTTTTT. It translates to CASSQDTDSLPNEKLFF.

Notes on this clonotype: A junction boundary mismatches the germline segment, possibly from a read error. This CDR3 reads CASSYSIAGNYGYTF. CDR3 bases: TGTGCCAGCAGTTACTCGATCGCGGGAAACTATGGCTACACCTTC. The chain links TRBV10-2 to TRBJ1-2; D uncertain. Per germline, CDR1 WSHSY and CDR2 SAAADI. The length of the CDR3 is 15 residues.

This chain uses TRBV20-1 with TRBJ2-7; perhaps TRBD2 as D (5 bases). The V and J ends lost 4 bases and 4 bases respectively, with 11 bases between them. CDR1 and CDR2 from the germline V gene are DFQATT and SNEGSKA (reference sequence). The CDR3 is made up of 12 amino acids. This CDR3 reads CSANGVGYEQYF. The CDR3 DNA is TGCAGTGCTAACGGGGTTGGGTACGAGCAGTACTTC.

V gene TRBV5-1 combines with J gene TRBJ2-5, with a possible D match to TRBD2 (6 bases). This CDR3 has 14 amino acids. V was cut by 3 bases and J by 11 bases, with 20 bases left in between. Per germline, CDR1 SGHRS and CDR2 YFSETQ. Written as DNA, the CDR3 is TGCGCCAGCAGCTACCGGACGGAGGGGATGGAGCAGTACTTC. This sequence encodes CASSYRTEGMEQYF.

This clonotype was recorded at least ten times. The rearrangement links TRBV25-1 to TRBJ1-2; maybe TRBD1 (5 bases). Germline assignment: CDR1 MGHDK and CDR2 SYGVNS. There are 12 residues in the CDR3. Trimming took 8 bases from V and 11 from J, leaving 18 bases between them. For the CDR3, the DNA is TGTGCCAGCCCACCCGGGACGCCGGGATACACCTTC. Protein: CASPPGTPGYTF.

This clonotype has more than one count but fewer than ten. The chain is built from TRBV2 and TRBJ1-4, with D possibly TRBD1 on 5 matching bases. This CDR3 has 14 amino acids. V was cut by 5 bases and J by 6 bases, with 13 bases left in between. Germline-derived CDR1 and CDR2 are SNHLY and FYNNEI. CDR3 protein: CASSQGLLDEKLFF. CDR3 coding DNA: TGTGCCAGCAGTCAGGGTCTGTTGGATGAAAAACTGTTTTTT. Filled out from reference TRBV2 and TRBJ1-4, the complete variable domain reads EPEVTQTPSHQVTQMGQEVILRCVPISNHLYFYWYRQILGQKVEFLVSFYNNEISEKSEIFDDQFSVERPDGSNFTLKIRSTKLEDSAMYFCASSQGLLDEKLFFGSGTQLSVL.

This clonotype was detected only a few times. The genes are TRBV12-3 or TRBV12-4 and TRBJ1-5; 9 nucleotides agree with TRBD1. Trimming at V came to 8 bases and at J to 0 bases, leaving 5 bases not matched to a gene. The length of the CDR3 is 15 residues. CDR3 coding DNA: TGTGCCAGCCAACAGACAGGGGGTAGCAATCAGCCCCAGCATTTT. Encoded protein: CASQQTGGSNQPQHF.

Concerning this clonotype: Germline is not matched at one junction end, which may reflect a read error. The chain combines TRBV7-7 with TRBJ2-5; 9 positions match TRBD2. Germline CDR1 SSHAT, CDR2 FNYEAQ (reference sequence). This CDR3 contains 15 residues. The chain's CDR3 is CASSSSGTPMETQYF. CDR3 in DNA: TGTGCTAGCAGCTCTAGCGGGACTCCGATGGAGACCCAGTACTTC.

The J gene is TRBJ1-6, the V gene TRBV20-1; 7 bases agree with TRBD1. From germline, CDR1 is DFQATT and CDR2 SNEGSKA (reference sequence). The CDR3 has 16 residues. V dropped 0 bases and J dropped 7; count of bases not matched to a gene: 9. The chain's CDR3 is CSARDRPGQQNSPLHF. The CDR3 DNA follows: TGCAGTGCTAGAGATAGACCGGGACAGCAAAATTCACCCCTCCACTTT.

The table lists this clonotype with a few counts. The J gene is TRBJ1-1, the V gene TRBV7-9; D not certain. This CDR3 is 14 amino acids long. Germline CDR1 reads SEHNR; CDR2 reads FQNEAQ (reference sequence). Trimming took 3 bases from V and 5 from J, leaving 13 bases between them. The chain's CDR3 is CASSFPRGWTEAFF. The CDR3 coding sequence is TGTGCCAGCAGCTTCCCCCGAGGATGGACTGAAGCTTTCTTT. Complete variable domain (other parts from reference TRBV7-9 and TRBJ1-1): DTGVSQNPRHKITKRGQNVTFRCDPISEHNRLYWYRQTLGQGPEFLTYFQNEAQLEKSRLLSDRFSAERPKGSFSTLEIQRTEQGDSAMYLCASSFPRGWTEAFFGQGTRLTVV.

CDR3 DNA: TGCAGCGTTGAGGTAGCGGGGGGCCTAGAGACCCAGTACTTC. As protein: CSVEVAGGLETQYF. The chain joins TRBV29-1 to TRBJ2-5, with TRBD2 matching 10 bases. Germline CDR1 SQVTM, CDR2 ANQGSEA. V trimming: 3 bases; J trimming: 4 bases; junction bases outside the gene matches: 5. The CDR3 extends over 14 amino acids. The variable domain in full, with the rest retrieved from reference TRBV29-1 and TRBJ2-5, is SAVISQKPSRDICQRGTSLTIQCQVDSQVTMMFWYRQQPGQSLTLIATANQGSEATYESGFVIDKFPISRPNLTFSTLTVSNMSPEDSSIYLCSVEVAGGLETQYFGPGTRLLVL.

This rearrangement joins TRBV20-1 to TRBJ2-5; 11 positions agree with TRBD2. After removal of 1 base from V and 9 bases from J, the junction contained 16 bases not matched to a gene. The CDR3 has 17 amino acids. The germline V gene encodes CDR1 DFQATT and CDR2 SNEGSKA (reference sequence). The CDR3 here is CSARVLAGGNNKRSQYF. The CDR3 region has the DNA TGCAGTGCTAGAGTGCTAGCGGGGGGCAATAATAAGAGGTCCCAGTACTTC.

V usage is TRBV5-1 and J usage is TRBJ1-1; a weak D match, TRBD1 (5 bases). CDR3 length: 15 residues. V was shortened by 4 bases and J by 4 bases, with 17 bases between the two germline ends. Germline V lookup: CDR1 SGHRS, CDR2 YFSETQ. The CDR3: CASSDRDGGTTEAFF. Here the CDR3 DNA reads TGCGCCAGCAGCGACCGGGACGGGGGGACCACTGAAGCTTTCTTT. Complete variable domain (other parts from reference TRBV5-1 and TRBJ1-1): KAGVTQTPRYLIKTRGQQVTLSCSPISGHRSVSWYQQTPGQGLQFLFEYFSETQRNKGNFPGRFSGRQFSNSRSEMNVSTLELGDSALYLCASSDRDGGTTEAFFGQGTRLTVV.

Only a few counts were recorded for this clonotype. This chain connects TRBV14 to TRBJ1-1; D gene ambiguous. CDR1 is SGHDN, CDR2 FVKESK, per germline. Between the trimmed V and J ends, which lost 1 base and 4 bases, there was a span of 7 bases. CDR3 size: 13 residues. The CDR3 spells CASSQGASTEAFF. CDR3 nucleotide sequence: TGTGCCAGCAGCCAAGGGGCGAGCACTGAAGCTTTCTTT.

This clonotype was counted a few times. The chain joins TRBV2 to TRBJ2-2; D remains unclear. Trimming shortened V by 3 bases and J by 4 bases, and 6 bases separated the two germline ends. The V gene's germline CDR1 is SNHLY and CDR2 FYNNEI. The CDR3 is 13 amino acids. The CDR3 DNA follows: TGTGCCAGCAGTGAGACGCCCACCGGGGAGCTGTTTTTT. It codes for CASSETPTGELFF.

For this clonotype: The junction shows a germline mismatch at one end, possibly a read error. The V call is TRBV2, the J call TRBJ1-4; 10 positions agree with TRBD1. Per germline, CDR1 SNHLY and CDR2 FYNNEI. The CDR3 length is 17 residues. The CDR3 loop reads CASSQPGTGATNEKLFF. The CDR3 region has the DNA TGCGCCAGCAGCCAGCCCGGGACAGGGGCAACTAATGAAAAACTGTTTTTT.